The 17 T cell receptor beta chains below come from one sample, sequenced in a study of vaccination effects on CD4 cells after COVID-19. Some clones are missing from TCRdb's copy, which holds only in-frame ones; the method was immunoSEQ multiplex PCR. In the table there are 40,000 or so clones, around 79% of which are singletons. No antigen is known for these receptors. ViraFEST expansion of antigen-specific CD4+ T cells with viral peptide pools preceded sequencing. Once cultured for roughly ten days, the cells underwent separation to obtain CD4+ T cells. The individual was infected with SARS-CoV-2 between March and December 2020, as confirmed by PCR. This specimen was CD4+ T cells from PBMCs cultured with a peptide pool, taken before COVID-19 vaccination. The source is a human donor who had a prior SARS-CoV-2 infection.

The DNA of the CDR3 is TGTGCCAGTAGTATAGCTGGCGGGGGGGTGGGAGATACGCAGTATTTT. Its translation: CASSIAGGGVGDTQYF. The V gene is TRBV19, the J gene TRBJ2-3; TRBD2 agrees at 9 bases. CDR3 length: 16 residues. Germline CDR1 and CDR2: LNHDA and SQIVND (reference sequence). The trim removed 1 base at V and 5 bases at J, leaving 7 bases unmatched.

The rearrangement links TRBV18 to TRBJ2-7; D call uncertain. V was clipped by 1 base and J by 9 bases, with 13 bases between them. There are 13 residues in the CDR3. The V gene's germline CDR1 is KGHSH and CDR2 LQKENI. The CDR3 nucleotides read TGTGCCAGCTCACCACTTGTCCGAAGTGGGCAGTACTTC. This translates into CASSPLVRSGQYF.

This chain connects TRBV10-3 to TRBJ2-1, with a possible D match to TRBD2 (6 bases). The germline CDR1 and CDR2 sequences are ENHRY and SYGVKD. V gave up 6 bases and J gave up 5 bases, with 17 bases separating them. CDR3 size: 15 residues. DNA for the CDR3: TGTGCCATCAGCGCGGCGGGACGAAACAACAATGAGCAGTTCTTC. Residues: CAISAAGRNNNEQFF.

The gene calls are TRBV27 and TRBJ1-2; D is ambiguous. Trimming removed 5 bases from V and 8 bases from J, with 27 bases in between. The length of the CDR3 is 17 residues. Germline V CDR1 and CDR2: MNHEY, SMNVEV (reference sequence). This CDR3 reads CASSQQTPGPRLLGYTF. CDR3 nucleotide sequence: TGTGCCAGCAGTCAGCAAACGCCGGGCCCGCGATTGTTAGGCTACACCTTC.

This chain links TRBV4-1 with TRBJ2-7, with TRBD1 matching over 10 bases. This CDR3 region has 14 residues. CDR1 is MGHRA and CDR2 is YSYEKL in the germline V gene. J was trimmed by 3 bases and V by 4 bases; bases with no gene match: 3. The CDR3 nucleotides are TGCGCCAGCAGCCGCGGACAGGGGGACTACGAGCAGTACTTC. Encoded protein: CASSRGQGDYEQYF.

This rearrangement joins TRBV4-3 to TRBJ1-4; 7 bases are a match to TRBD1. Germline loops: CDR1 LGHNA, CDR2 YSLEER. The CDR3 runs 16 residues. V was pared by 2 bases and J by 10 bases, with 13 bases of the junction left unmatched. CDR3 amino acids: CASSQISYRGPRKLFF. For the CDR3, the DNA is TGCGCCAGCAGCCAAATCTCCTACAGGGGTCCTAGAAAACTGTTTTTT.

The V gene is TRBV11-2, the J gene TRBJ2-7, with D unresolved. Germline CDR1 and CDR2: SGHAT and FQNNGV. The CDR3 runs 12 residues. Trimming stripped 7 bases from V and 4 bases from J, with 11 bases between. CDR3 amino acids: CASTIPGYEQYF. The CDR3 DNA reads TGTGCCAGCACTATCCCCGGTTACGAGCAGTACTTC.

The V and J genes are TRBV5-6 and TRBJ2-7, with TRBD1 identical over 9 bases. V dropped 4 bases and J dropped 2; count of bases not matched to a gene: 10. Germline assignment: CDR1 SGHDT and CDR2 YYEEEE. The CDR3 sequence is 16 residues long. CDR3 sequence: CASSRARDRETYEQYF. DNA for the CDR3: TGTGCCAGCAGCCGGGCCCGGGACAGGGAGACCTACGAGCAGTACTTC. The full variable domain, in which reference TRBV5-6 and TRBJ2-7 provide the parts outside the CDR3, is DAGVTQSPTHLIKTRGQQVTLRCSPKSGHDTVSWYQQALGQGPQFIFQYYEEEERQRGNFPDRFSGHQFPNYSSELNVNALLLGDSALYLCASSRARDRETYEQYFGPGTRLTVT.

This clone turned up a few times. V and J are TRBV29-1 and TRBJ1-1, with D perhaps TRBD1 (5 bases). The V gene's germline CDR1 is SQVTM and CDR2 ANQGSEA. V lost 4 bases and J lost 0, with 6 bases in between. The CDR3 contains 12 residues. This CDR3 is CSVGGMNTEAFF. The CDR3 bases are TGCAGCGTTGGGGGGATGAACACTGAAGCTTTCTTT.

This chain uses TRBV6-1 with TRBJ1-1; TRBD1 agrees at 7 bases. The CDR3 contains 15 residues. The ends lost 3 bases at V and 3 bases at J; junction bases unmatched: 7. Germline V gene lookup returns CDR1 MNHNS and CDR2 SASEGT. Here the CDR3 reads CASSEQTGWDTEAFF. CDR3 DNA sequence: TGTGCCAGCAGTGAGCAGACAGGGTGGGACACTGAAGCTTTCTTT.

The rearrangement links TRBV10-3 to TRBJ2-2, with D perhaps TRBD1 (5 bases). The CDR3 is 15 amino acids. V dropped 8 bases and J dropped 5 bases, with 18 bases sitting between them. CDR1 is ENHRY and CDR2 is SYGVKD in the germline V gene. CDR3 loop: CAILSPGSRTGELFF. CDR3 DNA sequence: TGTGCCATCCTTTCTCCAGGGTCCCGTACCGGGGAGCTGTTTTTT.

The V and J genes are TRBV4-3 and TRBJ2-1, with D unresolved. CDR3 length: 16 amino acids. V was clipped by 1 base and J by 0 bases, with 10 bases between them. Per germline, CDR1 LGHNA and CDR2 YSLEER. The CDR3 DNA reads TGCGCCAGCAGCCAAGTATTTAGGAACTCCTACAATGAGCAGTTCTTC. Protein product: CASSQVFRNSYNEQFF.

This rearrangement joins TRBV2 to TRBJ1-1; 7 bases align to TRBD1. This CDR3 spans 14 amino acids. The germline gives CDR1 SNHLY, CDR2 FYNNEI. With V trimmed by 6 bases and J by 0 bases, 4 bases remained unmatched. DNA of the CDR3: TGTGCCAGCAGCCGCAGGGGGATGAACACTGAAGCTTTCTTT. Translation gives CASSRRGMNTEAFF.

V usage is TRBV6-1 and J usage is TRBJ2-1; D remains unclear. V gave up 3 bases and J gave up 0 bases, with 9 bases separating them. From germline, CDR1 is MNHNS and CDR2 SASEGT. This CDR3 contains 15 residues. CDR3 loop: CASSDLLLSYNEQFF. The CDR3 DNA is TGTGCCAGCAGTGATCTACTCCTCTCCTACAATGAGCAGTTCTTC.

The V call is TRBV3-1 (or the pseudogene TRBV3-2), the J call TRBJ2-7; TRBD1 agrees at 11 bases. The length of the CDR3 is 15 residues. With V trimmed by 3 bases and J by 4 bases, 5 bases remained unmatched. Germline CDR1 LGHDT, CDR2 YNNKEL (reference sequence). The CDR3 protein is CASSQTGTGGYEQYF. The CDR3, as DNA: TGTGCCAGCAGCCAGACCGGGACAGGGGGGTACGAGCAGTACTTC.

The V and J genes are TRBV3-1 (or the pseudogene TRBV3-2) and TRBJ1-6; possible D gene TRBD1, 5 bases. Trimming cost V 3 bases and J 6 bases, with 9 bases left between them. The CDR3 is 14 residues long. CDR1 is LGHDT and CDR2 is YNNKEL in the germline V gene (reference sequence). CDR3 amino acids: CASSQRGTNSPLHF. As DNA, the CDR3 is TGTGCCAGCAGCCAGAGAGGGACTAATTCACCCCTCCACTTT.

J is TRBJ2-7 and V is TRBV25-1; D gene uncertain. V shed 1 base and J shed 2 bases, with 12 bases lying between them. The CDR3 length is 15 residues. From germline, CDR1 is MGHDK and CDR2 SYGVNS. The CDR3 coding sequence is TGTGCCAGCAGTGAATCAGGAAGGCCACCCTACGAGCAGTACTTC. Translated, it gives CASSESGRPPYEQYF.